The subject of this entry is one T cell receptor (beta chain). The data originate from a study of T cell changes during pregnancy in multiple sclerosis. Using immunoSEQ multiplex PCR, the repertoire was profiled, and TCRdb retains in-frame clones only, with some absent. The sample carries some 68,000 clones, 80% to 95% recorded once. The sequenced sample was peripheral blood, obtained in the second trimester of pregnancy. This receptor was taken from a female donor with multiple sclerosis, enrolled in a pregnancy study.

As DNA, the CDR3 is TGTGCCAGCTCACCACCGGCGCAAGCGGATCCTAGGGATGAGCAGTTCTTC. Translating gives CASSPPAQADPRDEQFF. This rearrangement joins TRBV18 to TRBJ2-1, with D possibly TRBD2 on 5 matching bases. Germline V gene data show CDR1 as KGHSH and CDR2 as LQKENI. With 0 bases removed from V and 8 bases from J, the gap between germline ends came to 20 bases. CDR3 size: 17 residues.